This record covers a single T cell receptor (beta chain). Trimming left V 1 base short and J 5 bases short, with 26 bases between. Germline assignment: CDR1 SGHVS and CDR2 FQNEAQ. The CDR3 runs to 19 residues. Under the authors' procedure: Estimated nucleated cell counts came from reference gene primer amplification. The data were produced by immunoSEQ multiplex PCR, yet TCRdb's version contains in-frame clones alone and is incomplete. V, J and clone size reflect that table, while D and trimming were determined from the DNA. The sample has nearly 95,000 clones; 87% are singletons. This record comes from a study of blood T cell repertoires in COVID-19. On the study more broadly: The United States, Italy and Spain supplied acute and convalescent COVID-19 samples.

The TCR sequence derives from a human donor with acute or convalescent COVID-19. The donor label of this sample is uncertain. This sequence joins TRBV7-8 and TRBJ2-5, with D possibly matching TRBD1 (8 bases). Sequencing input: peripheral blood. The CDR3 DNA follows: TGTGCCAGCAGCTTAGACAGGGGGGGGAACTCCGGAGCCAGGGAGACCCAGTACTTC. It specifies CASSLDRGGNSGARETQYF.